This T cell receptor beta chain was sequenced during a study of T cells in Graves' hyperthyroidism and ophthalmopathy. General observations from the study: The model anticipated ophthalmopathy a median about six months pre-onset.

This clonotype appeared many times. No antigen is known for it. The CDR3 spans 17 residues. Trimming removed 5 bases from V and 8 bases from J; junction bases left unmatched: 19. It was RNA transcripts that yielded the amplified TCR beta CDR3 regions. A first-round RT-PCR of the TCR CDR3 used the HTBI primer set. TCRdb recomputed calls from the multiplex PCR reads with MiXCR, one row per CDR3 protein. The repertoire holds hundreds of thousands of distinct CDR3 sequences, under 20% seen once, with 3% to 4% in the top ten. The patients, who ranged from 18 to 65 in age, presented with newly diagnosed hyperthyroidism lasting under 2 months. Together with thyroid ultrasound, orbital computed tomography, serum thyroxine and TRAb, clinical symptoms were used for diagnoses.

This sequence joins TRBV12-3 or TRBV12-4 and TRBJ1-1; TRBD1 agrees at 8 bases. What was sequenced was blood. The source is a woman between 18 and 29 years old with Graves' hyperthyroidism. CDR3 DNA sequence: TGTGCCAGCAGTCAGTTCGACAGGGGTTATTATATAGGGGAAGCTTTCTTT. Encoded protein: CASSQFDRGYYIGEAFF.